This is a list of T cell receptor beta chains from one sample in a study of post-analysis software for immune sequencing data. MiXCR, run by TCRdb on the PCR reads, gives a single entry per CDR3 protein. The sample yields under 200,000 distinct CDR3 sequences, roughly 30% seen once. The sequencing sample was made of blood. Source of these receptors: a girl aged 2 to 17 with multiple sclerosis. CDR3s include the opening cysteine and the closing phenylalanine or tryptophan.

cdr3_aa	v_call	j_call
CASSLGGGAMQYF	TRBV11-2	TRBJ2-3
CASSLVGQGGTQYF	TRBV7-2	TRBJ2-5
CASSYWGGETQYF	TRBV6-6	TRBJ2-5
CASSPPPGTGVEKLFF	TRBV3-1	TRBJ1-4
CASSLWGTSEQFF	TRBV5-1	TRBJ2-1
CASSSVRVEAFF	TRBV7-9	TRBJ1-1
CASNLGRPGLPPTDTQYF	TRBV12-3/TRBV12-4	TRBJ2-3
CASSLEGLAGAETQYF	TRBV5-1	TRBJ2-5
CASSYSALTKETQYF	TRBV6-5	TRBJ2-5
CASSLRFRVEQYF	TRBV7-8	TRBJ2-7
CSVVPRGHEQFF	TRBV29-1	TRBJ2-1
CASSYSTQVGTEAFF	TRBV6-6	TRBJ1-1
CASSHGLFTDTQYF	TRBV3-1	TRBJ2-3
CASSLYGDAQPQHF	TRBV5-1	TRBJ1-5
CSAPGRDSYNEQFF	TRBV20-1	TRBJ2-1
CTSSAGGNQPQHF	TRBV9	TRBJ1-5
CASSPAGAGETQYF	TRBV18	TRBJ2-5
CASNTGSSYNEQFF	TRBV5-1	TRBJ2-1
CSARGLGQPQHF	TRBV20-1	TRBJ1-5
CASSEGTLSYEQYF	TRBV9	TRBJ2-7
CASSVEPQETQYF	TRBV6-4	TRBJ2-5
CANSLSLAGRQETQYF	TRBV5-1	TRBJ2-5
CASSVFIGDNEQFF	TRBV12-3/TRBV12-4	TRBJ2-1
CASSQPAGTSSYGYTF	TRBV3-1	TRBJ1-2
CASSEGSSYNEQFF	TRBV12-3/TRBV12-4	TRBJ2-1
CASSDTGQGKGQPQHF	TRBV6-1	TRBJ1-5
CASSLAGLPNTEAFF	TRBV5-1	TRBJ1-1
CASRQSGAGYGEAFF	TRBV2	TRBJ1-1
CASSLATDGRGELFF	TRBV5-1	TRBJ2-2
CASSPRGTGSTYEQYF	TRBV7-2	TRBJ2-7
CASSQGLGVGANTEAFF	TRBV4-1	TRBJ1-1
CASSRGGLNQPQHF	TRBV12-3/TRBV12-4	TRBJ1-5
CACSSAVGMNTEAFF	TRBV5-1	TRBJ1-1